These T cell receptor beta chains were read from a single sample in a study of T cell repertoires in cytomegalovirus infection. Their antigens remain unidentified. TCRdb recomputed calls from the reads with MiXCR, one row per CDR3 protein. The sample includes approximately 500,000 distinct CDR3 sequences, 33% of them seen just once. The starting material was cultured PBMCs, obtained from culture after CMV antigen stimulation. These receptors all come from a human donor in good health (CMV status not recorded). Some clones in this sample may be carry-over from other donors' samples. Each CDR3 is given without its conserved first and last residue. Fields, in order: J gene, V gene, CDR3 protein.

TRBJ1-5 | TRBV12-3/TRBV12-4 | ASSSQGTNQPQH
TRBJ2-3 | TRBV15 | ATSRRTGVSTDTQY
TRBJ2-5 | TRBV10-3 | AISESLGTQY
TRBJ1-2 | TRBV7-8 | ASSTTQRLSSYT
TRBJ2-1 | TRBV12-3/TRBV12-4 | ASSATESSYNEQF
TRBJ1-2 | TRBV28 | ASKREDYGYT
TRBJ2-1 | TRBV11-2 | ASSLRLVGSSYNEQF
TRBJ2-1 | TRBV27 | ASSWKTSALYNEQF
TRBJ2-2 | TRBV7-2 | ASSLNWVGANTGELF
TRBJ1-5 | TRBV20-1 | SASQYRDLNQPQH
TRBJ2-3 | TRBV20-1 | SAPQTSGSSTDTQY
TRBJ2-7 | TRBV15 | ATSRATGPSYEQY
TRBJ2-7 | TRBV7-6 | ASSLALAGLPYEQY
TRBJ1-5 | TRBV7-2 | ASSLQGGISNQPQH
TRBJ2-3 | TRBV3-1 | ASSQGLAGRDTQY
TRBJ2-1 | TRBV7-6 | ASSLAAGGNEQF
TRBJ2-1 | TRBV27 | ASSPRNLAGGPNEQF
TRBJ1-1 | TRBV7-9 | ASSPNVPEAF
TRBJ1-1 | TRBV4-3 | ASSQPVNSQTF
TRBJ1-4 | TRBV7-2 | ASSPRTDGEKLF
TRBJ2-3 | TRBV7-2 | ASSRRTSGRFLTDTQY
TRBJ2-3 | TRBV7-2 | ASSPYGSGRRTDTQY
TRBJ2-1 | TRBV5-1 | ASRGSTSRSYNEQF
TRBJ2-1 | TRBV7-6 | ASSSTRTGLRINEQF
TRBJ1-6 | TRBV28 | ASANVNNSPLH
TRBJ2-5 | TRBV6-6 | ASRMGQYQETQY
TRBJ1-2 | TRBV4-3 | ASSQEGRTGNGYT
TRBJ2-3 | TRBV7-9 | ASSFDETDTQY
TRBJ1-4 | TRBV7-2 | ASSRGQGGEKLF
TRBJ2-7 | TRBV5-6 | ASSYRDPTYEQY
TRBJ2-1 | TRBV6-2/TRBV6-3 | ASSPVLAGGPNNEQF
TRBJ2-5 | TRBV11-2 | ASSLRGCNQETQY
TRBJ2-3 | TRBV3-1 | ASSQEWADPKAGTGTRNTQY
TRBJ1-1 | TRBV6-6 | ASCRGVRTEAF
TRBJ1-2 | TRBV9 | ASSVGAGGTGLNYGYT
TRBJ1-2 | TRBV12-3/TRBV12-4 | ASSWVGAYGYT
TRBJ1-1 | TRBV27 | ASSPGTGRIF
TRBJ2-1 | TRBV7-8 | ASSLRRTSEFYNEQF
TRBJ2-7 | TRBV7-8 | ASSLARLRTGDSYEQY
TRBJ2-7 | TRBV20-1 | SASGQGYEQY
TRBJ2-1 | TRBV4-2 | ASSKIGAGDLNEQF
TRBJ2-3 | TRBV7-2 | ASSLIPSTDTQY
TRBJ1-6 | TRBV7-2 | ASSRQDGGGNSPLH
TRBJ2-1 | TRBV28 | ASTTPNYYNEQF
TRBJ2-3 | TRBV7-2 | ASSYAYWDTTSTDTQY
TRBJ1-2 | TRBV5-5 | ASSLEGDRGDGYT
TRBJ2-2 | TRBV7-6 | ASSPLGRYTGELF
TRBJ1-2 | TRBV27 | ASSHNDGYYGYT
TRBJ2-1 | TRBV18 | ASSRLLEDEQF
TRBJ1-2 | TRBV27 | ASSLRQGQIYGYT
TRBJ1-6 | TRBV7-8 | ASSLESTSSYNSPLH
TRBJ2-3 | TRBV4-1 | ASSPSFLGADTQY
TRBJ2-7 | TRBV20-1 | SARDSRLAFYEQY